This T cell receptor beta chain came from a study of a mutant IDH1 vaccine in newly diagnosed glioma (dated by TCRdb to 2020 to 2023). Study-wide context: Patients received eight vaccinations in weeks 1, 3, 5, 7, 11, 15, 19 and 23, corresponding to visits V03 through V10. Vaccination started 4-6 weeks after radiotherapy alone, or was given together with temozolomide cycles in the groups whose treatment included chemotherapy. Longitudinal TCRB deep sequencing was performed for roughly 24 treated patients wherever samples were available for exploratory analyses. Before enrollment, patients had received standard therapy of radiotherapy alone, temozolomide alone, or radiochemotherapy with temozolomide; most received the combination. Of the approximately 29 treated patients, around 62% were male and approximately 38% were female, and a mean age of 40.4 years was recorded. Peripheral blood was collected at six visits: V03 (baseline), V05, V07, V10, V12 and V13.

Notes on this clone: Its cognate antigen has yet to be identified. Base-call qualities are not available, and no considerably larger clone is one nucleotide away.

The full study reports these points: Selection of PBMC samples for TCRB deep sequencing was based on availability. Vaccine-induced immune responses across multiple MHC alleles were detected in over 85% of patients. Pseudoprogression appeared unrelated to alterations in the top peripheral T cell clonotypes detected by TCRB sequencing. The authors stated that sample limitations prevented analyses of patient blood samples from being reproduced.

Library creation used the immunoSEQ multiplex PCR assay. Rearranged TCR beta chain sequences were amplified using the hsTCRB Kit according to the manufacturer's protocol. TCRB libraries were sequenced on an Illumina MiSeq. The authors' pipeline ran thus. Demultiplexing, trimming and gene mapping were performed with the kit vendor's proprietary platform. TCRdb took this table from immuneACCESS and kept in-frame rearrangements with V and J called. Such tables lack part of the clones; where checked against another copy, unresolved V genes explain under half of the gap, and the rest is unexplained. V, J and clone size were drawn from that table, and D and trimming were deduced from the DNA. For this sample the table gives 110,000 or so clones, of which roughly 88% were detected only once. The ten largest clones add up to 0.5% to 0.65% of the sample. The sample's time point label, decoded: week 11, during vaccination. Each vaccine dose was 300 ug of a 20-mer mutant IDH1 peptide in Montanide, given subcutaneously with topical imiquimod. Donors had newly diagnosed WHO grade 3 or 4 IDH1-mutant astrocytomas with loss of nuclear ATRX. The samples were drawn from NOA16, a multicentre, single-arm, open-label phase I trial in Germany that tested a mutant IDH1 peptide vaccine in humans for the first time. Genomic DNA for TCRB sequencing was extracted from EDTA blood using the DNeasy Blood and Tissue Kit.

Material: PBMCs, obtained from a glioma patient whose treatment included an IDH1 peptide vaccine. The clonotype originates from a woman in her forties or fifties with glioma.

The CDR3: CASSIDAGNGELFF. Read as DNA, the sequence is TGTGCCAGTAGTATAGATGCGGGAAACGGGGAGCTGTTTTTT. The chain couples TRBV19 to TRBJ2-2, with a tentative D gene TRBD2 over 6 matching bases. Relative to germline, V is 0 bases shorter and J is 7 bases shorter, with 9 bases between their ends. According to the germline V gene (reference sequence), CDR1 reads LNHDA and CDR2 reads SQIVND. The CDR3 covers 14 residues, taking in both the cysteine and the phenylalanine. Solely the CDR3 DNA is kept, with 42 bases framed from the first base. The full variable domain, completed from the reference TRBV19 and TRBJ2-2 proteins outside the CDR3, reads DGGITQSPKYLFRKEGQNVTLSCEQNLNHDAMYWYRQDPGQGLRLIYYSQIVNDFQKGDIAEGYSVSREKKESFPLTVTSAQKNPTAFYLCASSIDAGNGELFFGEGSRLTVL.